Presented here are 24 T cell receptor beta chains from one specimen sequenced in a study of graft-versus-host responses after intestinal transplantation. No antigens are known for them. Repertoires were generated with immunoSEQ multiplex PCR, while TCRdb's copy carries only in-frame clones and drops some. The table records 110,000 to 150,000 clones, 80% to 95% of them present only once. The sequencing used unstimulated CD4+ T cells sorted from spleen or lymph node cells, collected before intestinal transplant. These receptors were taken from a human donor who received an intestinal transplant.

The chain combines TRBV5-6 with TRBJ1-5; D unresolved. V was trimmed by 4 bases and J by 1 base, leaving 12 bases between them. The CDR3 runs to 15 residues. The germline gives CDR1 SGHDT, CDR2 YYEEEE. CDR3 nucleotides: TGTGCCAGCAGCGATCGGGCCATAAGCAATCAGCCCCAGCATTTT. It is translated as CASSDRAISNQPQHF.

The chain has TRBV27 and TRBJ1-1; 8 positions agree with TRBD1. This CDR3 has 15 amino acids. Germline V gene data show CDR1 as MNHEY and CDR2 as SMNVEV (reference sequence). With 6 bases clipped from V and 3 bases from J, the junction kept 9 bases outside the gene matches. The CDR3 is CASRLNRGRYTEAFF. The CDR3 DNA reads TGTGCCAGCAGGCTTAACAGGGGGAGATACACTGAAGCTTTCTTT.

This chain joins TRBV11-3 and TRBJ1-1; D unclear. Trimming took off 6 bases at V and 3 bases at J, with 11 bases between the two ends. The CDR3 sequence is 13 residues long. Germline CDR1 reads SGHNT; CDR2 reads YENEEA. CDR3 nucleotides: TGTGCCAGCAGTTCTGGGGTCTACACTGAAGCTTTCTTT. Its protein product is CASSSGVYTEAFF.

V usage is TRBV5-1 and J usage is TRBJ2-5; D is perhaps TRBD1 (6 bases). The CDR3 length is 13 residues. In germline, CDR1 is SGHRS, CDR2 YFSETQ. The germline V and J ends were trimmed by 3 bases and 3 bases, with 9 bases remaining between them. The CDR3: CASSWGTKETQYF. The CDR3 DNA reads TGCGCCAGCAGCTGGGGGACAAAAGAGACCCAGTACTTC.

The V and J genes are TRBV4-3 and TRBJ2-7, with D maybe TRBD2 (6 bases). The CDR3 totals 14 residues. V dropped 0 bases and J dropped 0 bases, with 6 bases sitting between them. In germline, CDR1 is LGHNA, CDR2 YSLEER. The CDR3 spells CASSQEGLSYEQYF. CDR3 DNA sequence: TGCGCCAGCAGCCAAGAGGGACTCTCCTACGAGCAGTACTTC.

The rearrangement uses TRBV5-1 and TRBJ2-1, with 7 positions matching TRBD1. The CDR3 totals 15 residues. Trimming removed 0 bases from V and 1 base from J; junction bases left unmatched: 1. CDR1 SGHRS and CDR2 YFSETQ come from the germline V gene. DNA for the CDR3: TGCGCCAGCAGCTTGGCGACAGGGTCCTACAATGAGCAGTTCTTC. Amino acids: CASSLATGSYNEQFF. The full variable domain, completed using reference TRBV5-1 and TRBJ2-1, is KAGVTQTPRYLIKTRGQQVTLSCSPISGHRSVSWYQQTPGQGLQFLFEYFSETQRNKGNFPGRFSGRQFSNSRSEMNVSTLELGDSALYLCASSLATGSYNEQFFGPGTRLTVL.

The chain joins TRBV6-1 to TRBJ2-5, with a possible D match to TRBD1 (6 bases). Germline CDR1 reads MNHNS; CDR2 reads SASEGT. Between the trimmed V and J ends, which lost 2 bases and 4 bases, there was a span of 20 bases. The CDR3 has 17 amino acids. The CDR3 nucleotides read TGTGCCAGCAGTGAATTTGGTCAGGGGTTTTCGGTAGAGACCCAGTACTTC. The encoded protein is CASSEFGQGFSVETQYF.

This rearrangement joins TRBV5-5 to TRBJ1-1; weak D call: TRBD1 (6 bases). CDR3 length: 15 amino acids. V lost 3 bases and J lost 4, with 16 bases in between. Germline values: CDR1 SGHKS, CDR2 YYEKEE (reference sequence). CDR3 loop: CASSSRGEYSTEAFF. CDR3 in DNA: TGTGCCAGCAGCTCGAGGGGGGAGTACAGCACTGAAGCTTTCTTT.

The rearrangement joins TRBV7-2 to TRBJ2-2, with D maybe TRBD2 (5 bases). The CDR3 is 16 amino acids. The germline CDR1 and CDR2 sequences are SGHTA and FQGNSA. The V end lost 5 bases, the J end lost 5 bases, and 18 bases lay between the germline ends. The DNA of the CDR3 is TGTGCCAGCAGCCCGACGTCGGGGAAAGGGACCGGGGAGCTGTTTTTT. Protein: CASSPTSGKGTGELFF.

This clone was detected a few times. The chain couples TRBV6-6 to TRBJ1-1; 7 bases line up with TRBD1. The CDR3 has 13 residues. With V trimmed by 6 bases and J by 8 bases, 9 bases remained unmatched. CDR1 and CDR2 from the germline V gene are MNHNY and SVGAGI (reference sequence). CDR3: CASRPTGVREAFF. The CDR3 DNA reads as TGTGCCAGCAGACCCACAGGGGTACGGGAAGCTTTCTTT.

This clone was counted a single time. The chain carries TRBV19 and TRBJ2-7; no clear D. V was clipped by 7 bases and J by 0 bases, with 13 bases between them. In germline, CDR1 is LNHDA, CDR2 SQIVND (reference sequence). The CDR3 contains 14 residues. The CDR3 loop is CASTDATASYEQYF. CDR3 nucleotide sequence: TGTGCCAGTACTGACGCCACGGCCTCCTACGAGCAGTACTTC.

The chain combines TRBV6-1 with TRBJ1-2; 9 bases are a match to TRBD1. CDR1 MNHNS and CDR2 SASEGT come from the germline V gene. The CDR3 spans 15 residues. V lost 8 bases and J lost 5; bases outside the gene matches: 12. CDR3 sequence reads: CASDFTGGLTYGYTF. DNA of the CDR3: TGTGCCAGCGATTTCACAGGGGGCCTCACGTATGGCTACACCTTC.

The chain carries TRBV28 and TRBJ1-4, with D perhaps matching TRBD1 (5 bases). V lost 2 bases, J lost 4 bases, and 17 bases lay in between. The germline CDR1 and CDR2 sequences are MDHEN and SYDVKM. This CDR3 is 17 amino acids long. The CDR3 DNA reads as TGTGCCAGCAGTTTAGGGGGTTCGGGGTCCCTTAATGAAAAACTGTTTTTT. Its translation: CASSLGGSGSLNEKLFF.

V is TRBV30 and J is TRBJ1-5; TRBD1 agrees at 9 bases. The length of the CDR3 is 14 residues. Germline V gene lookup returns CDR1 GTSNPN and CDR2 SVGIG (reference sequence). V lost 5 bases, J lost 7 bases, and 9 bases stayed unmatched. The CDR3 here is CAWGGTGTRQPQHF. CDR3 DNA sequence: TGTGCCTGGGGGGGGACAGGGACTCGGCAGCCCCAGCATTTT.

The J gene is TRBJ2-5, the V gene TRBV6-5; 9 nucleotides align to TRBD1. The V gene end was trimmed by 6 bases and the J gene end by 5 bases; junction bases not matched to a gene: 4. This CDR3 contains 13 residues. Germline V gene data show CDR1 as MNHEY and CDR2 as SVGAGI. CDR3 sequence: CASSWDRDETQYF. The CDR3 nucleotides are TGTGCCAGCAGCTGGGACAGGGATGAGACCCAGTACTTC.

The genes are TRBV18 and TRBJ1-3, with D unresolved. Per germline, CDR1 KGHSH and CDR2 LQKENI. The CDR3 has 15 residues. The V end lost 2 bases, the J end lost 0 bases, and 8 bases lay between the germline ends. CDR3 sequence (DNA): TGTGCCAGCTCACCAGAGGCATCCTCTGGAAACACCATATATTTT. The encoded protein is CASSPEASSGNTIYF.

This chain connects TRBV30 to TRBJ1-5, with a possible D match to TRBD1 (6 bases). CDR1 and CDR2 (germline): GTSNPN, SVGIG (reference sequence). There are 12 residues in the CDR3. The V end lost 5 bases, the J end lost 9 bases, and 14 bases lay between the germline ends. CDR3 coding DNA: TGTGCCTGGGCTACAGGGATTGGGCCCCAGCATTTT. It is translated as CAWATGIGPQHF.

This clone occurred once. The rearrangement uses TRBV7-2 and TRBJ1-1; TRBD1 matches at 10 bases. Trimming removed 5 bases from V and 1 base from J; junction bases left unmatched: 10. Germline CDR1 SGHTA, CDR2 FQGNSA. This CDR3 region has 17 residues. CDR3: CASSPRGQGIWNTEAFF. The DNA for the CDR3 is TGTGCCAGCAGCCCGCGGGGACAGGGGATCTGGAACACTGAAGCTTTCTTT.

V usage is TRBV4-3 and J usage is TRBJ2-1, with TRBD2 as a possible D gene (5 bases). The CDR3 is 14 residues long. The V gene lost 0 bases and the J gene lost 2 bases, with 5 bases spanning the gap. Germline assignment: CDR1 LGHNA and CDR2 YSLEER. CDR3 amino acids: CASSQERAYNEQFF. The DNA for the CDR3 is TGCGCCAGCAGCCAAGAGCGGGCCTACAATGAGCAGTTCTTC.

This chain connects TRBV9 to TRBJ2-1, with a possible D match to TRBD2 (6 bases). The CDR3 totals 15 residues. CDR1 is SGDLS, CDR2 YYNGEE, per germline. The V end lost 4 bases, the J end lost 7 bases, and 18 bases lay between the germline ends. This CDR3 is CASSPRDLLVNEQFF. Here the CDR3 DNA reads TGTGCCAGCAGCCCGCGGGACTTACTCGTTAATGAGCAGTTCTTC. Full variable domain (remainder filled in from reference TRBV9 and TRBJ2-1): DSGVTQTPKHLITATGQRVTLRCSPRSGDLSVYWYQQSLDQGLQFLIQYYNGEERAKGNILERFSAQQFPDLHSELNLSSLELGDSALYFCASSPRDLLVNEQFFGPGTRLTVL.

The rearrangement uses TRBV7-9 and TRBJ2-7, with a tentative D call TRBD2 (6 bases). This CDR3 has 15 residues. V was trimmed by 5 bases and J by 0 bases, leaving 14 bases between them. Germline V gene data show CDR1 as SEHNR and CDR2 as FQNEAQ (reference sequence). CDR3 in DNA: TGTGCCAGCAGCCGCACCCTAGCGACCTCCTACGAGCAGTACTTC. This gives the protein CASSRTLATSYEQYF.

The chain employs TRBV28 and TRBJ2-7; 9 bases agree with TRBD1. The junction had 5 bases not matched to a gene; V was cut back by 5 bases and J by 3 bases. The length of the CDR3 is 14 residues. Germline V lookup: CDR1 MDHEN, CDR2 SYDVKM. The CDR3, as DNA: TGTGCCAGCAGTCCCCGGGGACAGGGCTACGAGCAGTACTTC. It codes for CASSPRGQGYEQYF.

The chain employs TRBV30 and TRBJ1-1; D is possibly TRBD1 (5 bases). V was clipped by 0 bases and J by 2 bases, with 16 bases between them. The germline V gene encodes CDR1 GTSNPN and CDR2 SVGIG (reference sequence). The CDR3 consists of 16 residues. The DNA for the CDR3 is TGTGCCTGGAGTGTAGGCAGATTTGGGACCAACACTGAAGCTTTCTTT. As protein: CAWSVGRFGTNTEAFF. Variable domain in full (rest from reference TRBV30 and TRBJ1-1): SQTIHQWPATLVQPVGSPLSLECTVEGTSNPNLYWYRQAAGRGLQLLFYSVGIGQISSEVPQNLSASRPQDRQFILSSKKLLLSDSGFYLCAWSVGRFGTNTEAFFGQGTRLTVV.

This chain links TRBV6-4 with TRBJ1-1, with D unclear. In germline, CDR1 is MRHNA, CDR2 SNTAGT. Trimming pared 0 bases from V and 1 base from J, leaving 3 bases between. The CDR3 consists of 13 residues. CDR3 sequence (DNA): TGTGCCAGCAGTGACTCGAGGAACACTGAAGCTTTCTTT. This encodes CASSDSRNTEAFF.